This T cell receptor beta chain emerged from a study of blood T cell repertoires in COVID-19. Original analysis: It was from reference gene primer amplification that nucleated cell counts were estimated. Here immunoSEQ multiplex PCR was the method, and the copy in TCRdb shows in-frame clones only, minus some. V and J calls and clone size come straight from that table; D and trimming were deduced from the DNA. The table lists 150,000 to 200,000 clones, around 81% of them singletons. CDR1 and CDR2 from the germline V gene are SGHRS and YFSETQ. Germline trimming cut 0 bases from V and 2 bases from J; bases unmatched to any gene: 1. The CDR3 contains 14 residues.

This TCR was sampled from a man in his fifties or sixties with active or convalescent COVID-19. The sequenced material came from peripheral blood. The rearrangement links TRBV5-1 to TRBJ1-2; 7 nucleotides match TRBD1. The CDR3 sequence is CASSLGDRNYGYTF. CDR3 coding DNA: TGCGCCAGCAGCTTGGGGGACAGAAACTATGGCTACACCTTC.